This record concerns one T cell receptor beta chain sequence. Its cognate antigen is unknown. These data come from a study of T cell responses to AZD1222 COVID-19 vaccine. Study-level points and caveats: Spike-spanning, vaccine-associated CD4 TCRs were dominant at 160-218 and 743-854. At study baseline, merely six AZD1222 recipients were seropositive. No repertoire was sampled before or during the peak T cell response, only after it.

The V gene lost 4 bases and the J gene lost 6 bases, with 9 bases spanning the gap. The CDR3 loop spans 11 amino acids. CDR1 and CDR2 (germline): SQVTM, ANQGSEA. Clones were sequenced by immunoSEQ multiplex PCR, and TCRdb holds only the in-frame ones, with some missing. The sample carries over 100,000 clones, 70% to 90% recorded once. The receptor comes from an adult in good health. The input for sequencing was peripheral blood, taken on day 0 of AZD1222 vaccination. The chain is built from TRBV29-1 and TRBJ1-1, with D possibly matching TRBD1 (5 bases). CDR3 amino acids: CSVARGAEAFF. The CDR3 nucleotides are TGCAGCGTTGCAAGGGGAGCTGAAGCTTTCTTT.